A single T cell receptor (beta chain) is shown here with its context. What it binds is not known. Across several immunoSEQ plates, the genomic DNA of each subset was split evenly. Clones were sequenced by immunoSEQ multiplex PCR, and TCRdb holds only the in-frame ones, with some missing. The sample contains around 600,000 clones, more than 95% of which appear only once. The data stem from a study of shared clonotypes between healthy human individuals. Overall study context: Three plates were used per donor for CD4 naive, three for CD4 memory, two for CD8 naive and one for CD8 memory. Study-level results: Large depth notwithstanding, sorted-subset sequencing proved incomplete by rarefaction. A handful of donors showed sharing of approximately 5% of naive CD4 clonotypes.

There are 14 residues in the CDR3. Unmatched junction bases numbered 6, after V lost 6 bases and J lost 5 bases. CDR1 and CDR2 (germline): MNHEY, SVGAGI. Sequencing was done on a sample of naive CD4+ T cells sorted from blood. Noted subset: CD45RA+ positively selected. The clonotype comes from a woman aged 30 to 39 in good health. The chain links TRBV6-5 to TRBJ1-3, with TRBD1 matching over 8 bases. CDR3 sequence: CASSPGQGRNTIYF. The CDR3, as DNA: TGTGCCAGCAGCCCCGGACAGGGCAGAAACACCATATATTTT.